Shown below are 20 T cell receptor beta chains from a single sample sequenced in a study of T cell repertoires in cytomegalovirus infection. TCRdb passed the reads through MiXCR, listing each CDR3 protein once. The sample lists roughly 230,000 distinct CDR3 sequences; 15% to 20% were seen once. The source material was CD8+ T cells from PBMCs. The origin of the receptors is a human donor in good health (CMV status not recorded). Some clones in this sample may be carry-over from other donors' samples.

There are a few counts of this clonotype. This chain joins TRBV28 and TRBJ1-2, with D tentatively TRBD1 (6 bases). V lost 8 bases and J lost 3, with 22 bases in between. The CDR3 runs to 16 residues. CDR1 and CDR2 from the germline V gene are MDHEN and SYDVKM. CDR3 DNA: TGTGCCAGCGGATTGACTCTCAGGGGTCAGGACTATGGCTACACCTTC. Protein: CASGLTLRGQDYGYTF.

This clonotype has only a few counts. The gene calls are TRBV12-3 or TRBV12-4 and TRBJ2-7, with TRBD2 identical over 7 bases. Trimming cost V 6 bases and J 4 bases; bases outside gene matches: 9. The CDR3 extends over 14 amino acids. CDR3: CASSVGGVMYEQYF. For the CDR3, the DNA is TGTGCCAGCAGCGTGGGGGGGGTGATGTACGAGCAGTACTTC.

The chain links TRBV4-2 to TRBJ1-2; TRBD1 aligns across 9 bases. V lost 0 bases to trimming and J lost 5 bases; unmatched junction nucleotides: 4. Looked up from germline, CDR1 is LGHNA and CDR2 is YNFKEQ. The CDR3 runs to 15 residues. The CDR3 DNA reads TGTGCCAGCAGCCAAGAAAAGGGGACAGGGTATGGCTACACCTTC. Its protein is CASSQEKGTGYGYTF.

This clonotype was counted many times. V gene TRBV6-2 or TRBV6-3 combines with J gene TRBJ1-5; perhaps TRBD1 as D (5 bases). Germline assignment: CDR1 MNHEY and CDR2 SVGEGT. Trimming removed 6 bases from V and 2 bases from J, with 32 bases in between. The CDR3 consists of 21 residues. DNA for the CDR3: TGTGCCAGCAGCGGGGACCTGGGCACTGACCGTGTCTTTAGGGGCAATCAGCCCCAGCATTTT. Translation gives CASSGDLGTDRVFRGNQPQHF.

This CDR3 is CASSGNRDEQYF. CDR3 in DNA: TGTGCCAGCAGTGGAAACAGGGACGAGCAGTACTTC. This sequence joins TRBV27 and TRBJ2-7; a possible D gene is TRBD1 (6 bases). Germline lookup yields CDR1 MNHEY and CDR2 SMNVEV (reference sequence). The CDR3 covers 12 residues. Trimming cost V 5 bases and J 5 bases, with 10 bases left between them.

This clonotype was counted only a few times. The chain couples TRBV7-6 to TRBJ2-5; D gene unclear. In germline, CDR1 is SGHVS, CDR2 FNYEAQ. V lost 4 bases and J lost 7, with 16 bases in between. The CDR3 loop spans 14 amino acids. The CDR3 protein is CASSSDLGPRTQYF. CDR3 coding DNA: TGTGCCAGCAGCTCCGACCTCGGGCCCAGGACCCAGTACTTC.

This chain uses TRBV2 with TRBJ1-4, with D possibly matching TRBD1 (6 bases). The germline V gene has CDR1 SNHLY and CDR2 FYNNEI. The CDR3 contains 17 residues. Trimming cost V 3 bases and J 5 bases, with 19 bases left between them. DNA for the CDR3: TGTGCCAGCAGTGACTGGGCCACGGGGGCCCAGAATGAAAAACTGTTTTTT. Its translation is CASSDWATGAQNEKLFF.

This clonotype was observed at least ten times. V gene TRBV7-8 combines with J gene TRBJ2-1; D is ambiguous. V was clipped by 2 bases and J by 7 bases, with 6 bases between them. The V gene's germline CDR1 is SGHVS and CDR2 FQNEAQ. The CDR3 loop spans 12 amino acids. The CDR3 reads CASSLYGNEQFF. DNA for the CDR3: TGTGCCAGCAGCTTATATGGGAATGAGCAGTTCTTC. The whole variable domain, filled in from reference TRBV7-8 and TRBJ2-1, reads GAGVSQSPRYKVAKRGQDVALRCDPISGHVSLFWYQQALGQGPEFLTYFQNEAQLDKSGLPSDRFFAERPEGSVSTLKIQRTQQEDSAVYLCASSLYGNEQFFGPGTRLTVL.

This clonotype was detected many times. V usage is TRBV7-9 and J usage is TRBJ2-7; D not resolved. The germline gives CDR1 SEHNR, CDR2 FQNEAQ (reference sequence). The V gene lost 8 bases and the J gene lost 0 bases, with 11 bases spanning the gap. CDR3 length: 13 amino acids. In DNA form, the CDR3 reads TGTGCCAGCGGTTCGAGGAGCTCCTACGAGCAGTACTTC. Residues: CASGSRSSYEQYF.

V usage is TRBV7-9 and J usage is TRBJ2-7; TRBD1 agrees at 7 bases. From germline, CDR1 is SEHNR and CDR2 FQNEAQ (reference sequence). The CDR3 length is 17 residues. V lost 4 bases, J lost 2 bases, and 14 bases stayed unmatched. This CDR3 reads CASSSRPGTALTYEQYF. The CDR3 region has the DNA TGTGCCAGCAGCTCCCGCCCGGGGACAGCGCTAACCTACGAGCAGTACTTC.

The CDR3 DNA is TGTGCCAGCAGCTTAGGTCAGGGGGCGAAGGATGGCTACACCTTC. Protein: CASSLGQGAKDGYTF. The gene calls are TRBV11-2 and TRBJ1-2; TRBD1 matches 8 bases. The CDR3 runs 15 residues. From germline, CDR1 is SGHAT and CDR2 FQNNGV. V was clipped by 1 base and J by 6 bases; unmatched bases: 7.

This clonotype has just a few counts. The chain's CDR3 is CASSYRDMGEKLFF. As DNA, the CDR3 is TGCGCCAGCAGCTACCGGGACATGGGTGAAAAACTGTTTTTT. The chain combines TRBV4-1 with TRBJ1-4; a weak D match, TRBD1 (6 bases). V was clipped by 5 bases and J by 7 bases, with 14 bases between them. Germline V gene data show CDR1 as MGHRA and CDR2 as YSYEKL. The CDR3 consists of 14 residues.

In nucleotides, the CDR3 is TGTGCCAGCAGCTTCTACGGGGCATCGATCTACGAGCAGTACTTC. Translated: CASSFYGASIYEQYF. J is TRBJ2-7 and V is TRBV5-5; D assignment may be TRBD1 or TRBD2 (5 bases each). V shed 2 bases and J shed 3 bases, with 15 bases lying between them. Per germline, CDR1 SGHKS and CDR2 YYEKEE (reference sequence). The CDR3 is 15 amino acids.

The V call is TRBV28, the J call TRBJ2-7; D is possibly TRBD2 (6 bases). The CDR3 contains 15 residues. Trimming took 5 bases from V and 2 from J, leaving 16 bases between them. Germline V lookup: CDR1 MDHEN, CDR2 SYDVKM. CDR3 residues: CASSDPSGTAYEQYF. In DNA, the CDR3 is TGTGCCAGCAGTGACCCATCCGGGACTGCCTACGAGCAGTACTTC. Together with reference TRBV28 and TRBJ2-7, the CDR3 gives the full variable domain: DVKVTQSSRYLVKRTGEKVFLECVQDMDHENMFWYRQDPGLGLRLIYFSYDVKMKEKGDIPEGYSVSREKKERFSLILESASTNQTSMYLCASSDPSGTAYEQYFGPGTRLTVT.

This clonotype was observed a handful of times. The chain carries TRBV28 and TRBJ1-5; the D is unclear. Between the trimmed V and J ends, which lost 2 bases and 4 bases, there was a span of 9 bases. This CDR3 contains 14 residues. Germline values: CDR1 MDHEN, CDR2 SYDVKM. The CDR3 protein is CASSLEGYNQPQHF. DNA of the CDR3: TGTGCCAGCAGTTTAGAAGGATATAATCAGCCCCAGCATTTT.

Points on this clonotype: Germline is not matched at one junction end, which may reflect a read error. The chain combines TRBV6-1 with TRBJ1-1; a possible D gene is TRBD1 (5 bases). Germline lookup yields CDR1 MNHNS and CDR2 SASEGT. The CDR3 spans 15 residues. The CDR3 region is CASSDAQIGDPEAFF. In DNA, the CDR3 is TGTGCTAGCAGTGACGCGCAGATAGGGGACCCAGAAGCTTTCTTT.

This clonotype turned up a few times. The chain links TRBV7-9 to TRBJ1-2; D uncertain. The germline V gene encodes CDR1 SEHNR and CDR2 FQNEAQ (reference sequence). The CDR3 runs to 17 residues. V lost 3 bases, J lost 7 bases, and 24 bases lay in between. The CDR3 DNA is TGTGCCAGCAGCTTGTCGTCATTAGAAAAAAAGGGTGGTGGCTACACCTTC. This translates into CASSLSSLEKKGGGYTF. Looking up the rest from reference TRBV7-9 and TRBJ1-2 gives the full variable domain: DTGVSQNPRHKITKRGQNVTFRCDPISEHNRLYWYRQTLGQGPEFLTYFQNEAQLEKSRLLSDRFSAERPKGSFSTLEIQRTEQGDSAMYLCASSLSSLEKKGGGYTFGSGTRLTVV.

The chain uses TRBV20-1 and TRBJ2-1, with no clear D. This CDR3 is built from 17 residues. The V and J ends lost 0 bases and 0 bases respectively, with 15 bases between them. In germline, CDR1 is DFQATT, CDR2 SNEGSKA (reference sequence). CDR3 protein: CSARDYPALSSYNEQFF. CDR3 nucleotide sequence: TGCAGTGCTAGAGATTATCCGGCCCTAAGCTCCTACAATGAGCAGTTCTTC.

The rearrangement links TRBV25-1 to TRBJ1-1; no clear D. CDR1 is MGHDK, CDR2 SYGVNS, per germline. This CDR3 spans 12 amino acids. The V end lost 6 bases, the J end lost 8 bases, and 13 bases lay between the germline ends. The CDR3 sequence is CASRDNTREAFF. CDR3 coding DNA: TGTGCCAGCAGGGATAACACCCGGGAAGCTTTCTTT.

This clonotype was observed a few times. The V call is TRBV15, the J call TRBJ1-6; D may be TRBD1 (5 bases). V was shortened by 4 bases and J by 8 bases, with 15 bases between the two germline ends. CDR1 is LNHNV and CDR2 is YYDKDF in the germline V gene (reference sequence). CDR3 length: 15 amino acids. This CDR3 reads CATSTNRLVDSPLHF. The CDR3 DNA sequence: TGTGCCACCAGCACGAACAGGCTAGTGGATTCACCCCTCCACTTT.